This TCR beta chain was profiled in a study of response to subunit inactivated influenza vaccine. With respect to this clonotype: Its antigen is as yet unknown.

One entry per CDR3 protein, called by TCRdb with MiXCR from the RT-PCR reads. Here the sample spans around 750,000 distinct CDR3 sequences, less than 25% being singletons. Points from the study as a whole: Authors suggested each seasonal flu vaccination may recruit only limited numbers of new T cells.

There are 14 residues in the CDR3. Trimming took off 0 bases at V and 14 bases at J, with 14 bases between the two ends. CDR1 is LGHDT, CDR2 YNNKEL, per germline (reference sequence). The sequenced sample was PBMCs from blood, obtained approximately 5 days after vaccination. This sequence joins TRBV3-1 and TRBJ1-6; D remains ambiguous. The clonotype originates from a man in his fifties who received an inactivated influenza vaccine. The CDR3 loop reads CASSQDWSARALHF. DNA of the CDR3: TGTGCCAGCAGCCAAGATTGGAGCGCTAGGGCCCTCCACTTT.